A single sample is the source of the 20 T cell receptor beta chains below, sequenced in a study of blood T cell repertoires in COVID-19. Profiled with immunoSEQ multiplex PCR; TCRdb holds only in-frame clones, not every one. Of roughly 330,000 clones detected, more than 70% appear once; the ten largest clones hold around 1.5%. Sequencing input: peripheral blood. The receptors stem from a woman aged 45 to 65 with acute or convalescent COVID-19.

The chain joins TRBV6-4 to TRBJ1-5; the D gene is possibly TRBD1 (5 bases). The CDR3 sequence is 13 residues long. V lost 6 bases, J lost 4 bases, and 10 bases lay in between. CDR1 and CDR2 from the germline V gene are MRHNA and SNTAGT. The CDR3 DNA reads TGTGCCAGCAGCGAACGGGGGAATCAGCCCCAGCATTTT. Protein sequence: CASSERGNQPQHF.

Details on this clone: The sample contains more than one DNA sequence encoding this CDR3. This chain joins TRBV30 and TRBJ2-1, with 10 bases fitting TRBD2. Germline CDR1 GTSNPN, CDR2 SVGIG (reference sequence). The CDR3 runs to 15 residues. V trimming: 0 bases; J trimming: 7 bases; junction bases outside the gene matches: 6. This CDR3 is CAWSVRLAGVNEQFF. CDR3 nucleotide sequence: TGTGCCTGGAGTGTACGTCTAGCGGGAGTGAATGAGCAGTTCTTC.

The chain carries TRBV5-5 and TRBJ1-6; D call uncertain. This CDR3 spans 15 amino acids. The V gene's germline CDR1 is SGHKS and CDR2 YYEKEE (reference sequence). V was cut by 4 bases and J by 8 bases, with 16 bases left in between. This chain's CDR3 is CASSPHSQDYSPLHF. As DNA, the CDR3 is TGTGCCAGCAGCCCTCATAGCCAGGACTATTCACCCCTCCACTTT.

The chain recombines TRBV28 with TRBJ1-2, with D tentatively TRBD1 (5 bases). This CDR3 comprises 14 residues. Trimming stripped 5 bases from V and 5 bases from J, with 15 bases between. The germline V gene encodes CDR1 MDHEN and CDR2 SYDVKM. In DNA, the CDR3 is TGTGCCAGCAGTCCCCGGGGGTTGGGATATGGCTACACCTTC. Amino acid sequence: CASSPRGLGYGYTF.

This clone appeared a few times. This chain uses TRBV7-8 with TRBJ2-6; no definite D call. In germline, CDR1 is SGHVS, CDR2 FQNEAQ. V was cut by 5 bases and J by 2 bases, with 13 bases left in between. This CDR3 contains 16 residues. For the CDR3, the DNA is TGTGCCAGCAGCCTTGACACGTTTGCTGGGGCCAACGTCCTGACTTTC. Residues: CASSLDTFAGANVLTF.

The chain joins TRBV27 to TRBJ1-5; weak D call: TRBD1 (6 bases). In germline, CDR1 is MNHEY, CDR2 SMNVEV (reference sequence). V was shortened by 3 bases and J by 6 bases, with 12 bases between the two germline ends. The CDR3 has 14 amino acids. CDR3 loop: CASSLGGGGQPQHF. The CDR3 DNA follows: TGTGCCAGCAGTTTGGGAGGGGGTGGTCAGCCCCAGCATTTT.

The chain couples TRBV7-2 to TRBJ2-1; D not certain. The CDR3 length is 14 residues. V shed 2 bases and J shed 5 bases, with 10 bases lying between them. Germline CDR1 and CDR2: SGHTA and FQGNSA. CDR3 residues: CASSLQSAHNEQFF. The CDR3 DNA sequence: TGTGCCAGCAGCTTACAGAGCGCCCACAATGAGCAGTTCTTC.

The rearrangement joins TRBV5-1 to TRBJ2-4; perhaps TRBD2 as D (6 bases). V lost 6 bases and J 5 bases, leaving 15 bases between the germline ends. This CDR3 is built from 14 residues. Germline V lookup: CDR1 SGHRS, CDR2 YFSETQ. The CDR3 loop is CASTVQGGENIQYF. The CDR3 coding sequence is TGCGCCAGCACGGTACAAGGCGGGGAAAACATTCAGTACTTC.

V gene TRBV2 combines with J gene TRBJ1-1; TRBD1 might be the D (5 bases). CDR3 size: 15 residues. Per germline, CDR1 SNHLY and CDR2 FYNNEI. V lost 7 bases and J lost 4, with 19 bases in between. CDR3 loop: CASNPPPGGGTEAFF. In nucleotides, the CDR3 is TGTGCCAGCAACCCCCCGCCGGGGGGGGGCACTGAAGCTTTCTTT.

The rearrangement links TRBV2 to TRBJ2-1; 11 bases fit TRBD2. The CDR3 has 15 residues. Germline CDR1 is SNHLY and CDR2 is FYNNEI. Unmatched junction bases numbered 5, after V lost 5 bases and J lost 5 bases. The CDR3 DNA is TGTGCCAGCAGTAAGAAGGGACTAGCGGACAATGAGCAGTTCTTC. Amino acids: CASSKKGLADNEQFF.

This chain connects TRBV28 to TRBJ2-7; 7 nucleotides agree with TRBD1. CDR3 length equals 16 residues. The trim removed 5 bases at V and 2 bases at J, leaving 12 bases unmatched. Germline V lookup: CDR1 MDHEN, CDR2 SYDVKM. CDR3 sequence (DNA): TGTGCCAGCAGTCTGCTAATAGGGACAGACCCCTACGAGCAGTACTTC. The encoded protein is CASSLLIGTDPYEQYF.

The chain links TRBV7-9 to TRBJ1-1, with D unresolved. Germline CDR1 SEHNR, CDR2 FQNEAQ (reference sequence). The CDR3 contains 14 residues. Trimming stripped 1 base from V and 6 bases from J, with 12 bases between. This CDR3 reads CASSLGNRRSEAFF. The CDR3 DNA is TGTGCCAGCAGCTTAGGAAACCGCAGATCTGAAGCTTTCTTT.

The chain uses TRBV7-2 and TRBJ1-1, with TRBD1 as a possible D gene (6 bases). Germline CDR1 reads SGHTA; CDR2 reads FQGNSA. The CDR3 consists of 15 residues. V shed 3 bases and J shed 0 bases, with 11 bases lying between them. CDR3 region: CASSLGHNMNTEAFF. The CDR3 DNA reads TGTGCCAGCAGCTTGGGACACAACATGAACACTGAAGCTTTCTTT.

The chain links TRBV13 to TRBJ2-7; TRBD2 matches 10 bases. The CDR3 has 16 residues. Trimming cost V 5 bases and J 6 bases; bases outside gene matches: 13. CDR1 PRHDT and CDR2 FYEKMQ come from the germline V gene (reference sequence). CDR3 DNA: TGTGCCAGCAGCCCCTGGGGGGAGCGGGAGGGCGGCGAGCAGTACTTC. Translated, it gives CASSPWGEREGGEQYF. Combining the CDR3 with reference TRBV13 and TRBJ2-7 gives the whole variable domain AAGVIQSPRHLIKEKRETATLKCYPIPRHDTVYWYQQGPGQDPQFLISFYEKMQSDKGSIPDRFSAQQFSDYHSELNMSSLELGDSALYFCASSPWGEREGGEQYFGPGTRLTVT.

This clone appeared a few times. The chain is built from TRBV28 and TRBJ2-1; the match to TRBD1 covers 11 bases. After removal of 6 bases from V and 9 bases from J, the junction contained 4 bases not matched to a gene. CDR1 MDHEN and CDR2 SYDVKM come from the germline V gene. The CDR3 is 13 residues long. In DNA, the CDR3 is TGTGCCAGCAGCTGGACAGGGGGCCTTGAGCAGTTCTTC. It translates to CASSWTGGLEQFF.

V is TRBV4-2 and J is TRBJ1-1; D remains ambiguous. The germline V gene has CDR1 LGHNA and CDR2 YNFKEQ. The CDR3 has 13 amino acids. The germline V and J ends were trimmed by 0 bases and 4 bases, with 6 bases remaining between them. CDR3 nucleotide sequence: TGTGCCAGCAGCCAAGAAGGCGGCACTGAAGCTTTCTTT. Its protein product is CASSQEGGTEAFF.

This chain uses TRBV28 with TRBJ2-7; 9 bases agree with TRBD2. This CDR3 region has 14 residues. J was trimmed by 3 bases and V by 3 bases; bases with no gene match: 3. Germline V gene lookup returns CDR1 MDHEN and CDR2 SYDVKM. CDR3 sequence reads: CASSLVAGDYEQYF. DNA for the CDR3: TGTGCCAGCAGTTTGGTAGCGGGGGACTACGAGCAGTACTTC.

CDR3 in DNA: TGTGCCAGCAGCGTCGACTTAACCTACGAGCAGTACTTC. Protein sequence: CASSVDLTYEQYF. The rearrangement links TRBV9 to TRBJ2-7; no definite D call. CDR1 SGDLS and CDR2 YYNGEE come from the germline V gene. The V gene lost 2 bases and the J gene lost 2 bases, with 8 bases spanning the gap. This CDR3 comprises 13 residues. The variable domain in full, completed from reference TRBV9 and TRBJ2-7, reads DSGVTQTPKHLITATGQRVTLRCSPRSGDLSVYWYQQSLDQGLQFLIQYYNGEERAKGNILERFSAQQFPDLHSELNLSSLELGDSALYFCASSVDLTYEQYFGPGTRLTVT.

The CDR3 loop is CASSLVRENTEAFF. The CDR3 region has the DNA TGTGCCAGCAGCTTGGTTCGGGAGAACACTGAAGCTTTCTTT. This chain links TRBV5-4 with TRBJ1-1; D is unclear. Germline values: CDR1 SGHNT, CDR2 YYREEE (reference sequence). V was shortened by 0 bases and J by 1 base, with 7 bases between the two germline ends. This CDR3 is built from 14 residues.

V is TRBV12-3 or TRBV12-4 and J is TRBJ1-1; 7 bases fit TRBD1. The CDR3 has 13 residues. V shed 5 bases, J shed 3 bases, and the junction held 3 bases outside the gene matches. The CDR3 bases are TGTGCCAGCAGTCTTACAGGGGACACTGAAGCTTTCTTT. Amino acids: CASSLTGDTEAFF.